The 16 T cell receptor beta chains presented below share a single source sample, sequenced in a study of tumor-infiltrating lymphocytes in primary liver carcinoma. Co-extraction yielded RNA and DNA from roughly 20-30 mg of unsorted bulk tissue. TCR beta cDNA was prepared out of roughly 0.5 ug total RNA by means of a constant-region primer. It was through three nested multiplex PCR rounds of slightly modified ARM-PCR that TCR beta libraries arose. Both of the initial two PCR rounds ran for around 9 cycles and employed TRBV1-TRBV30 forward primers alongside a C-beta reverse primer. TCRdb re-called the multiplex PCR reads with MiXCR, one entry per CDR3 protein. Of 20,000 to 25,000 distinct CDR3 sequences listed, over 60% are singletons. Sequencing input: liver tumor tissue from sampling region 1. Described subset: tumor region T1, superior pole. The source is a woman in her 30s with primary liver carcinoma and hepatitis B virus infection.

The chain is built from TRBV11-2 and TRBJ2-7, with D tentatively TRBD2 (5 bases). V was pared by 9 bases and J by 3 bases, with 15 bases between. This CDR3 spans 13 amino acids. The V gene's germline CDR1 is SGHAT and CDR2 FQNNGV. CDR3 sequence reads: CARKITGNYEQYF. The CDR3 DNA reads TGTGCCAGGAAGATCACGGGGAACTACGAGCAGTACTTC.

Worth noting for this clonotype: Germline and junction disagree at one end, which may indicate a read error. The chain is built from TRBV28 and TRBJ2-2; 8 positions match TRBD2. CDR1 is MDHEN and CDR2 is SYDVKM in the germline V gene. There are 13 residues in the CDR3. The CDR3 region has the DNA TGTGCCAACAGTTTAAGCGGGAGCGGGGAGCTGGTTTTT. Translating it yields CANSLSGSGELVF.

Comments on this clonotype: Likely a read error: the CDR3 ends without its conserved phenylalanine or tryptophan. The chain couples TRBV11-1 to TRBJ1-1, with 7 bases that match TRBD1. The CDR3 has 15 residues. Germline CDR1 reads SGHAT; CDR2 reads FQDESV (reference sequence). The CDR3 DNA is TGTGCCAGCAACTCAACCGGGACAGTGAACAATGAAGCTTTCTGT. Protein product: CASNSTGTVNNEAFC.

Remarks on this clonotype: A junction boundary mismatches the germline segment, possibly from a read error. The V and J genes are TRBV11-2 and TRBJ2-1; D call uncertain. The CDR3 length is 13 residues. Germline values: CDR1 SGHAT, CDR2 FQNNGV. The CDR3 nucleotides are TGTGTCAGCATCTTATCGGTTACGAATGATCAGTTCTTC. Amino acids: CVSILSVTNDQFF.

The V and J genes are TRBV6-5 and TRBJ1-5; D might be TRBD2 (6 bases). The J call is uncertain, as TRBJ2-3 better fits the DNA end. The germline CDR1 and CDR2 sequences are MNHEY and SVGAGI. The CDR3 is 16 amino acids. The chain's CDR3 is CASTSMRGNRLQPQYF. CDR3 in DNA: TGTGCCAGCACCTCGATGCGGGGAAATCGATTACAGCCCCAGTATTTT.

On this clonotype: Likely a read error: the CDR3 ends without its conserved phenylalanine or tryptophan. It is unclear where the CDR3 begins or ends on the DNA, so no DNA is shown, and the CDR3 is as TCRdb lists it. This chain joins TRBV5-5 and TRBJ2-7; the table calls TRBD2, which could not be checked here. The CDR3 has 14 amino acids, counting both end residues. Germline CDR1 SGHKS, CDR2 YYEKEE (reference sequence). CDR3 protein: CASSFEQTIYEQYY.

The chain carries TRBV5-1 and TRBJ2-1; D uncertain. Germline V gene data show CDR1 as SGHRS and CDR2 as YFSETQ. V lost 2 bases and J lost 16, with 13 bases in between. There are 11 residues in the CDR3. The CDR3 coding sequence is TGCGCCAGCAGCTTATCGGATGGGCAATTCTTC. It codes for CASSLSDGQFF.

In regard to this clonotype: A much larger clone differs by one base, so this may be a read error. The chain has TRBV11-3 and TRBJ2-1; D gene unclear. This CDR3 comprises 12 residues. In germline, CDR1 is SGHNT, CDR2 YENEEA. In DNA form, the CDR3 reads TGTGTCAGCAGCCTTAACATGAATGAGCAGCTCTTC. As protein: CVSSLNMNEQLF.

Comment on this clonotype: A junction boundary mismatches the germline segment, possibly from a read error. The V gene is TRBV6-1, the J gene TRBJ2-2; the D gene is possibly TRBD2 (6 bases). Germline V gene sequence: CDR1 MNHNS, CDR2 SASEGT. This CDR3 spans 19 amino acids. The CDR3 DNA is TGTGTCAGCAGTGAAACCCTTCCCGGGAGCGCCGCGAATACCGGGAAGCTGTTTTTT. It codes for CVSSETLPGSAANTGKLFF.

Turning to this clonotype: As the CDR3 is not closed by the conserved phenylalanine or tryptophan, this likely results from a read error. The gene calls are TRBV5-1 and TRBJ1-3; D unresolved. The germline V gene encodes CDR1 SGHRS and CDR2 YFSETQ. There are 17 residues in the CDR3. Trimming removed 4 bases from V and 0 bases from J, with 17 bases in between. DNA for the CDR3: TGCGCCAGCAGCATCACGACCGGGATTCTCTCTGGAAACACCATATATCTT. Translating gives CASSITTGILSGNTIYL.

Of note for this clonotype: One end of the junction is discordant with germline, which a read error may explain. V is TRBV11-2 and J is TRBJ2-7; D perhaps matches TRBD1 (6 bases). The CDR3 is made up of 12 amino acids. Germline CDR1 reads SGHAT; CDR2 reads FQNNGV. For the CDR3, the DNA is TGTGCCAGCAGCCATGACAGGCACGAGCAGCACTTC. It translates to CASSHDRHEQHF.

Concerning this clonotype: The missing conserved phenylalanine or tryptophan at the end of this CDR3 makes a read error likely. This chain joins TRBV28 and TRBJ2-5, with unresolved D. The germline V gene encodes CDR1 MDHEN and CDR2 SYDVKM. This CDR3 is 14 amino acids long. The CDR3 sequence: CASSSILPQGTQYL. In nucleotides, the CDR3 is TGTGCCAGCAGTTCCATCCTACCCCAAGGGACCCAGTACTTA.

Note on this clonotype: Without the conserved terminal phenylalanine or tryptophan, this CDR3 likely stems from a read error. CDR3 loop: CDGSQDAGSSYNEQFI. The CDR3, as DNA: TGCGACGGCAGCCAAGATGCGGGAAGCTCCTACAATGAGCAGTTCATC. The chain uses TRBV4-3 and TRBJ2-1; D is possibly TRBD2 (6 bases). Per the germline V gene, CDR1 is LGHNA and CDR2 is YSLEER. CDR3 length equals 16 residues.

Worth noting for this clonotype: Given a much more abundant clone one base away, this may be a read error. The chain carries TRBV20-1 and TRBJ1-5, with D tentatively TRBD1 (6 bases). Germline V gene data show CDR1 as DFQATT and CDR2 as SNEGSKA (reference sequence). The CDR3 runs to 14 residues. The CDR3 loop is CSASLTGRNQSQHF. The DNA of the CDR3 is TGCAGTGCTAGCCTAACAGGGAGAAATCAGTCCCAGCATTTT.

As concerns this clonotype: The junction and the germline gene differ at one end; a read error may be behind it. The gene calls are TRBV6-5 and TRBJ2-7; D uncertain. CDR1 MNHEY and CDR2 SVGAGI come from the germline V gene. The CDR3 is 15 residues long. The CDR3 bases are TGTGCCAGCAGTTACAAGGACGGCGGCTCCTACGAGCATTACTTC. Protein: CASSYKDGGSYEHYF.

CDR3: CASNHTELVNEQFF. Here the CDR3 DNA reads TGCGCCAGCAACCACACCGAATTGGTCAATGAGCAGTTCTTC. V usage is TRBV4-3 and J usage is TRBJ2-1; D ambiguous. The length of the CDR3 is 14 residues. The germline gives CDR1 LGHNA, CDR2 YSLEER. V lost 7 bases and J lost 6, with 16 bases in between.